The sample holds many counts of the clone carrying this T cell receptor beta chain. The target antigen is unknown. From the 5' RACE reads, TCRdb called clonotypes with MiXCR, one entry per CDR3 protein. The sample includes 100,000 to 150,000 distinct CDR3 sequences, more than 6.5% seen only once; the top ten take roughly 2.6%. This specimen belongs to a study of T cells after yellow fever vaccination. Study-level points and caveats: Clonotype sharing between CD4 and CD8 compartments was small.

The germline V gene encodes CDR1 SEHNR and CDR2 FQNEAQ (reference sequence). Trimming pared 3 bases from V and 1 base from J, leaving 9 bases between. The CDR3 is made up of 14 amino acids. The sequencing here drew on CD4+ T cells sorted from PBMCs, taken 10 to 11 days after the first yellow fever vaccination. The sequence derives from a man between 18 and 35 years old who received the YFV17D yellow fever vaccine. The gene calls are TRBV7-9 and TRBJ2-5; D gene uncertain. The CDR3 here is CASSFITAQETQYF. CDR3 nucleotides: TGTGCCAGCAGCTTTATCACAGCCCAAGAGACCCAGTACTTC. The full variable domain, in which reference TRBV7-9 and TRBJ2-5 provide the parts outside the CDR3, is DTGVSQNPRHKITKRGQNVTFRCDPISEHNRLYWYRQTLGQGPEFLTYFQNEAQLEKSRLLSDRFSAERPKGSFSTLEIQRTEQGDSAMYLCASSFITAQETQYFGPGTRLLVL.